The clone carrying this T cell receptor beta chain was detected ten times or more. The antigen is not known. The sample is drawn from a study of T-cell reconstitution after alpha-beta-depleted transplantation in children. Study-wide findings and caveats: Approximately two months post-transplant, alpha-beta T cells reportedly originated from several hundred expanded graft clones. The authors attributed T-cell counts and diversity one year after transplant mostly to newly produced T cells.

With V trimmed by 7 bases and J by 1 base, 6 bases remained unmatched. The CDR3 is 14 amino acids. Unique molecular identifiers were used in preparing the TCRbeta library. TCRdb used MiXCR to reprocess the PCR reads, holding one entry per CDR3 protein. The sample contains about 97,000 distinct CDR3 sequences, about 7.5% of which appear only once. Here the sequenced sample was PBMCs, taken before TCRalphabeta/CD19-depleted stem cell transplant. This TCR was recovered from a boy aged 2 to 9 with acute lymphoblastic leukemia, due to receive a stem cell transplant. This chain connects TRBV12-3 or TRBV12-4 to TRBJ2-5, with 7 bases fitting TRBD1. The CDR3 loop reads CASIKGTAQETQYF. CDR3 DNA: TGTGCCAGCATTAAAGGGACAGCCCAAGAGACCCAGTACTTC.